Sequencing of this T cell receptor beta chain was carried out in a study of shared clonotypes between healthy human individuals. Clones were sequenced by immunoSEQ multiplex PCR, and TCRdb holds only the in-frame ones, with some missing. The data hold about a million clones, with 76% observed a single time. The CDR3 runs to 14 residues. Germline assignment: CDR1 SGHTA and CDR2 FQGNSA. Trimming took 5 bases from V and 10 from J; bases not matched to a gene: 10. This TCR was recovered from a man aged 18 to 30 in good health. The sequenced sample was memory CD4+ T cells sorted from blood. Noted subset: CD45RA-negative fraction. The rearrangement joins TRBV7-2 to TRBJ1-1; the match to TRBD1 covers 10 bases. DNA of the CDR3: TGTGCCAGCAGCGATGGGACAGGGGTTTATGCAGCTTTCTTT. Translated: CASSDGTGVYAAFF.